This TCR beta chain originates from a study of blood T cell repertoires in COVID-19. Generated by immunoSEQ multiplex PCR, the TCRdb table keeps only in-frame clones and is missing some. The sample shows more than 250,000 clones, 80% to 90% of them seen only once. Germline assignment: CDR1 SGHRS and CDR2 YFSETQ. V gave up 2 bases and J gave up 5 bases; unmatched junction bases: 9. This CDR3 comprises 15 residues. This chain uses TRBV5-1 with TRBJ1-1; 7 bases align to TRBD1. This receptor was obtained from a man aged 25-45 years who had recovered from COVID-19. Sequenced sample: PBMCs or T cells enriched from blood (not recorded which). The CDR3 DNA sequence: TGCGCCAGCAGCTTCCGTGAGGGGGCAGGGACTGAAGCTTTCTTT. Protein sequence: CASSFREGAGTEAFF.